Given below is one T cell receptor beta chain in context. The antigen is not known. These data come from a study of cytomegalovirus exposure and HLA in healthy donors. Broader study findings: TCR beta V- and J-gene trimming was later associated with a missense DCLRE1C variant. Later on, an analysis found that several of the most significant clusters appeared to be linked to common viral pathogens, which included parvovirus B19. More clonal expansion characterized HLA-associated TCR beta chains than equally common others in a later analysis. TCR beta V segments were, for the most part, productive about 87% or about 30% of the time in an earlier analysis.

Trimming stripped 2 bases from V and 9 bases from J, with 12 bases between. Germline V gene sequence: CDR1 SGHNT, CDR2 YYREEE (reference sequence). The CDR3 contains 13 residues. The PCR employed 60 Vbeta primers together with 13 Jbeta primers. Libraries were prepared by immunoSEQ multiplex PCR; TCRdb keeps only in-frame clonotypes and omits some of them. The profile covers about 100,000 clones, with under 85% appearing a single time and approximately 3.2% taken by the ten largest. The gene calls are TRBV5-4 and TRBJ2-1; weak D call: TRBD2 (5 bases). The material sequenced was PBMCs. The TCR sequence derives from a female donor in good health and CMV-seropositive. Here the CDR3 DNA reads TGTGCCAGCAGCTTTGACTATGGTAGTGAGCAGTTCTTC. Its translation is CASSFDYGSEQFF. The full variable domain, with the rest looked up from reference TRBV5-4 and TRBJ2-1, is ETGVTQSPTHLIKTRGQQVTLRCSSQSGHNTVSWYQQALGQGPQFIFQYYREEENGRGNFPPRFSGLQFPNYSSELNVNALELDDSALYLCASSFDYGSEQFFGPGTRLTVL.